A selection of T cell receptor beta chains follows, all from one sample in a study of blood T cell repertoires in COVID-19. TCRdb's table, derived via immunoSEQ multiplex PCR, lists solely in-frame clones and lacks some. Among 200,000 or so clones, 80% to 90% were seen once, and the ten largest hold over 9.5%. The sample consisted of peripheral blood. All receptors derive from an elderly woman with acute or convalescent COVID-19. Both conserved end residues are part of each CDR3. D genes are given only for firm matches.

J gene,CDR3 length,D gene,V gene,CDR3 protein
TRBJ1-4,14,TRBD1,TRBV27,CASSFAGGNEKLFF
TRBJ1-2,15,TRBD1,TRBV19,CASSIEPQGALGYTF
TRBJ1-2,12,-,TRBV6-2/TRBV6-3,CASSLGSRGYTF
TRBJ1-1,16,-,TRBV14,CASSQVQGFGHTEAFF
TRBJ1-2,16,TRBD1,TRBV7-9,CASSPPGQEFNYGYTF
TRBJ2-7,14,-,TRBV13,CATRPFFREAGQYF
TRBJ1-5,13,-,TRBV6-2/TRBV6-3,CASSYELNQPQHF
TRBJ2-5,15,-,TRBV9,CASSVGGPRQETQYF
TRBJ1-6,14,TRBD1,TRBV6-5,CASSRGQRNSPLHF
TRBJ1-1,17,-,TRBV24-1,CATSDPALGVADTEAFF
TRBJ1-1,17,TRBD1,TRBV4-3,CASSQEVSDGTGVKAFF
TRBJ1-1,16,TRBD1,TRBV5-4,CASSSDPGQGYTEAFF
TRBJ2-5,15,TRBD2,TRBV7-2,CASSFSGGAGETQYF
TRBJ1-4,15,-,TRBV6-6,CASTSRQATNEKLFF
TRBJ2-1,16,TRBD1,TRBV27,CASQPHRDRGTGEQFF
TRBJ2-7,12,-,TRBV5-1,CASSHGSNEQYF
TRBJ2-2,13,-,TRBV7-9,CASSSSGAGELFF
TRBJ2-2,15,TRBD1,TRBV5-4,CASTAGQGYTGELFF
TRBJ1-3,14,-,TRBV5-5,CASSPRTDGNTIYF
TRBJ1-5,14,-,TRBV24-1,CATSLAGAGQPQHF
TRBJ2-1,13,-,TRBV30,CAWGQNRDNEQFF
TRBJ2-1,14,TRBD2,TRBV11-2,CATRLAGLYNEQFF
TRBJ1-2,15,TRBD1,TRBV7-9,CASSLSDRGGYGYTF
TRBJ1-5,15,-,TRBV28,CASSLGRDSNQPQHF
TRBJ2-7,11,-,TRBV12-3/TRBV12-4,CASSLSGEQYF
TRBJ2-1,18,TRBD2,TRBV6-2/TRBV6-3,CASSTPGAGRLSYNEQFF
TRBJ2-2,16,TRBD2,TRBV7-2,CASSWTSGSSSGELFF
TRBJ1-2,13,TRBD1,TRBV2,CASRKDRGNGYTF
TRBJ1-5,15,-,TRBV30,CAWSDPRGRDQPQHF
TRBJ1-1,13,-,TRBV7-9,CASSSVGNTEAFF
TRBJ2-1,16,TRBD1,TRBV6-4,CASSDLDRGANNEQFF
TRBJ1-2,14,TRBD1,TRBV12-5,CASGPGDRRYGYTF
TRBJ2-7,16,TRBD1,TRBV5-1,CASSFLGQGVNYEQYF
TRBJ2-2,16,-,TRBV5-1,CASSSSSPGPTGELFF